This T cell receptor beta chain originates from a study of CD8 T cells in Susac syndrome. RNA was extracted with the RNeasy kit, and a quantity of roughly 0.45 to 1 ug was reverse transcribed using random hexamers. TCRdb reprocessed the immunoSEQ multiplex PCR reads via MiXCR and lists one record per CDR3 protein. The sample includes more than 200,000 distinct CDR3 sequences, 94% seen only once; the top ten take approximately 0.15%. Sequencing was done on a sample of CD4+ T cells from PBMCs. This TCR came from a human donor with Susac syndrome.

The CDR3, as DNA: TGCGCCAGCAGCTTGGAACAGGGCCGCGTCTACACCTTC. As protein: CASSLEQGRVYTF. V and J are TRBV5-1 and TRBJ1-2; D might be TRBD1 (6 bases). Germline values: CDR1 SGHRS, CDR2 YFSETQ. V was shortened by 0 bases and J by 10 bases, with 13 bases between the two germline ends. The CDR3 spans 13 residues.